One sample yielded the 22 T cell receptor beta chains listed below, sequenced in a study of blood T cells in healthy people across ages. With a J-beta primer mix and a sample-barcoded 5' primer, a second PCR ran about 7 to 12 cycles. TCRdb redid the calling of the 5' RACE reads with MiXCR, one entry per CDR3 protein. The table shows hundreds of thousands of distinct CDR3 sequences, with about 30% occurring only once. Sequenced input: blood. These receptors originate from an elderly woman in good health.

This clonotype was found once. The chain has TRBV7-2 and TRBJ2-5, with TRBD1 as a possible D gene (6 bases). This CDR3 is built from 15 residues. CDR1 is SGHTA and CDR2 is FQGNSA in the germline V gene. Between the trimmed V and J ends, which lost 5 bases and 3 bases, there was a span of 16 bases. CDR3 sequence reads: CASSLNLQGKETQYF. CDR3 DNA sequence: TGTGCCAGCAGCCTGAATCTTCAGGGGAAAGAGACCCAGTACTTC.

This clonotype was counted many times. The rearrangement links TRBV7-2 to TRBJ2-1; TRBD1 aligns across 9 bases. The CDR3 has 14 residues. Trimming at V came to 5 bases and at J to 9 bases, leaving 8 bases not matched to a gene. Germline CDR1 is SGHTA and CDR2 is FQGNSA. The CDR3, as DNA: TGTGCCAGCAGCGCCGGGACAGGGAGCAGTGAGCAGTTCTTC. It encodes CASSAGTGSSEQFF.

This clonotype was observed at least ten times. The V gene is TRBV5-1, the J gene TRBJ2-5, with a possible D match to TRBD2 (6 bases). Germline V lookup: CDR1 SGHRS, CDR2 YFSETQ. The V and J ends lost 7 bases and 4 bases respectively, with 14 bases between them. The CDR3 is made up of 13 amino acids. CDR3 DNA: TGCGCCAGCTCCTTTCGGGAGCGAGAGACCCAGTACTTC. Protein sequence: CASSFRERETQYF.

This clonotype showed up many times. This chain connects TRBV12-3 or TRBV12-4 to TRBJ2-5; 14 nucleotides align to TRBD2. V gave up 3 bases and J gave up 5 bases; unmatched junction bases: 5. The CDR3 spans 16 residues. This CDR3 reads CASSLGRLAGGETQYF. DNA for the CDR3: TGTGCCAGCAGTTTGGGAAGACTAGCGGGGGGGGAGACCCAGTACTTC.

This clonotype has a count of ten or more. V is TRBV6-5 and J is TRBJ2-5; TRBD1 aligns across 7 bases. The CDR3 spans 15 residues. V dropped 4 bases and J dropped 0; count of bases not matched to a gene: 5. Germline V CDR1 and CDR2: MNHEY, SVGAGI. Here the CDR3 reads CASSSLDRYQETQYF. CDR3 bases: TGTGCCAGCAGTTCATTGGACAGGTACCAAGAGACCCAGTACTTC.

This clonotype appeared a few times. V is TRBV11-2 and J is TRBJ1-1; TRBD1 is a possible D gene (6 bases). Trimming took 5 bases from V and 1 from J, leaving 14 bases between them. The CDR3 spans 15 residues. CDR1 and CDR2 from the germline V gene are SGHAT and FQNNGV. CDR3 in DNA: TGTGCCAGCAGCCCCCACGGGACAACGAACACTGAAGCTTTCTTT. Translation: CASSPHGTTNTEAFF. The variable domain in full, completed from reference TRBV11-2 and TRBJ1-1, reads EAGVAQSPRYKIIEKRQSVAFWCNPISGHATLYWYQQILGQGPKLLIQFQNNGVVDDSQLPKDRFSAERLKGVDSTLKIQPAKLEDSAVYLCASSPHGTTNTEAFFGQGTRLTVV.

This clonotype has a count of ten or more. This chain links TRBV20-1 with TRBJ2-1, with 7 bases identical to TRBD2. This CDR3 has 14 amino acids. CDR1 is DFQATT and CDR2 is SNEGSKA in the germline V gene (reference sequence). The J segment lost 5 bases and the V segment lost 3 bases, leaving 7 bases of the junction unmatched. The CDR3 DNA sequence: TGCAGTGCTAGCGGCGGGGGTCGGGACAATGAGCAGTTCTTC. It specifies CSASGGGRDNEQFF.

This clonotype was picked up a small number of times. One base away lies a much larger clone, so this may be a sequencing read error. The chain employs TRBV6-1 and TRBJ2-7; either TRBD1 or TRBD2 may fit D (5 bases each). V dropped 5 bases and J dropped 1 base, with 12 bases sitting between them. Germline V gene lookup returns CDR1 MNHNS and CDR2 SASEGT. The CDR3 is 14 residues long. The CDR3 region has the DNA TGTGCCAGCAGTCCGGGACGGCCTTCCTACGAGCAGTACTTC. Its protein is CASSPGRPSYEQYF.

CDR3: CASTAGQGWGYTF. The CDR3 DNA reads as TGTGCCAGCACCGCTGGACAGGGCTGGGGCTACACCTTC. The V call is TRBV9, the J call TRBJ1-2, with 8 positions matching TRBD1. The CDR3 length is 13 residues. Germline V gives CDR1 SGDLS, CDR2 YYNGEE. J lost 8 bases, V lost 6 bases, and 9 bases had no gene match.

This clonotype was seen a few times. J is TRBJ2-5 and V is TRBV7-9; 10 positions match TRBD2. The CDR3 is 14 amino acids. Germline values: CDR1 SEHNR, CDR2 FQNEAQ (reference sequence). V lost 8 bases and J lost 11; bases outside the gene matches: 14. The CDR3 spells CASSRAGGDNEQYF. Here the CDR3 DNA reads TGTGCCAGCTCCCGAGCGGGGGGGGACAATGAGCAGTACTTC.

Regarding this clonotype: Since a much larger clone is just one base distant, this may be a read error. The rearrangement uses TRBV6-5 and TRBJ2-5; 7 bases align to TRBD1. Germline CDR1 MNHEY, CDR2 SVGAGI. CDR3 length: 13 residues. CDR3 bases: TGTGCCAACAGTTACAGGGGCCCCCAGACCCAGTACTTC. It is translated as CANSYRGPQTQYF.

V usage is TRBV7-2 and J usage is TRBJ2-7, with D possibly matching TRBD2 (6 bases). The CDR3 runs 14 residues. Germline CDR1 SGHTA, CDR2 FQGNSA. The ends were cut back, 8 bases at V and 4 bases at J, with 18 bases in the middle. The CDR3 nucleotides read TGTGCCAGCGGGACCGGGACTTCAGATTACGAGCAGTACTTC. Translation gives CASGTGTSDYEQYF.

As concerns this clonotype: The junction departs from the called germline gene at one end, perhaps through a read error. The gene calls are TRBV7-8 and TRBJ2-1, with TRBD1 identical over 8 bases. This CDR3 region has 19 residues. Per the germline V gene, CDR1 is SGHVS and CDR2 is FQNEAQ. The CDR3 loop reads CASSSHVRGRGASYNERYF. Written as DNA, the CDR3 is TGTGCCAGCAGCTCCCATGTCAGGGGGCGCGGGGCTTCCTACAATGAGCGGTACTTC. The full variable domain, its missing parts supplied by reference TRBV7-8 and TRBJ2-1, is GAGVSQSPRYKVAKRGQDVALRCDPISGHVSLFWYQQALGQGPEFLTYFQNEAQLDKSGLPSDRFFAERPEGSVSTLKIQRTQQEDSAVYLCASSSHVRGRGASYNERYFGPGTRLTVL.

This clonotype was counted at least ten times. The V gene is TRBV7-3, the J gene TRBJ2-3; D gene ambiguous. CDR3 size: 13 residues. Germline assignment: CDR1 SGHTA and CDR2 FQGTGA. V gave up 1 base and J gave up 5 bases, with 7 bases separating them. CDR3 sequence reads: CASSLNPGDTQYF. The CDR3 coding sequence is TGTGCCAGCAGCTTAAACCCAGGAGATACGCAGTATTTT.

This clonotype was found a few times. J is TRBJ2-7 and V is TRBV5-1; perhaps TRBD2 as D (7 bases). Per the germline V gene, CDR1 is SGHRS and CDR2 is YFSETQ. Trimming pared 0 bases from V and 7 bases from J, leaving 11 bases between. This CDR3 has 13 amino acids. CDR3 sequence: CASSLEGGDEQYF. CDR3 in DNA: TGCGCCAGCAGCTTGGAGGGGGGGGATGAGCAGTACTTC.

This clonotype appeared many times. Here the CDR3 DNA reads TGTGCCAGCAGTTTTGTGGGACAGGGAACAGATACGCAGTATTTT. Translating gives CASSFVGQGTDTQYF. The chain uses TRBV27 and TRBJ2-3; 9 bases align to TRBD1. The junction had 4 bases not matched to a gene; V was cut back by 3 bases and J by 3 bases. The CDR3 contains 15 residues. Germline V gives CDR1 MNHEY, CDR2 SMNVEV (reference sequence).

This clonotype was observed many times. This chain joins TRBV6-1 and TRBJ2-5; D not certain. The germline V gene has CDR1 MNHNS and CDR2 SASEGT. V shed 0 bases and J shed 3 bases, with 11 bases lying between them. The CDR3 has 15 amino acids. CDR3 sequence (DNA): TGTGCCAGCAGTGAAGCGCTAGGACGTGAAGAGACCCAGTACTTC. This codes for CASSEALGREETQYF.

A remark on this clonotype: At one boundary the junction diverges from the germline segment, which might be a read error. The chain is built from TRBV7-2 and TRBJ2-2; 7 nucleotides line up with TRBD2. The CDR3 extends over 15 amino acids. Per the germline V gene, CDR1 is SGHTA and CDR2 is FQGNSA. Here the CDR3 DNA reads TGTGCCAGCAGCCCGACTAGCTCAAACACCGGGGAGCGGTTTTTT. It is translated as CASSPTSSNTGERFF.

This clonotype was found many times. V gene TRBV18 combines with J gene TRBJ2-5; tentatively, D is TRBD1 or TRBD2 (5 bases each). Germline CDR1 reads KGHSH; CDR2 reads LQKENI. The CDR3 contains 14 residues. V gave up 3 bases and J gave up 1 base, with 9 bases separating them. CDR3 coding DNA: TGTGCCAGCTCACCTCGGGGCACCCAAGAGACCCAGTACTTC. Its translation is CASSPRGTQETQYF. Full variable domain (outside the CDR3, taken from reference TRBV18 and TRBJ2-5): NAGVMQNPRHLVRRRGQEARLRCSPMKGHSHVYWYRQLPEEGLKFMVYLQKENIIDESGMPKERFSAEFPKEGPSILRIQQVVRGDSAAYFCASSPRGTQETQYFGPGTRLLVL.

This clonotype was seen at least ten times. The chain uses TRBV7-3 and TRBJ2-3; perhaps D is TRBD1 or TRBD2 (5 bases each). There are 15 residues in the CDR3. Looked up from germline, CDR1 is SGHTA and CDR2 is FQGTGA. Trimming pared 2 bases from V and 2 bases from J, leaving 11 bases between. CDR3 nucleotides: TGTGCCAGCAGCTTACGAGGGGCCGACACAGATACGCAGTATTTT. Protein product: CASSLRGADTDTQYF.

A note on this clonotype: It may be a read error: a sequence one base away is much more abundant. V is TRBV20-1 and J is TRBJ2-1, with 12 bases fitting TRBD2. J was trimmed by 6 bases and V by 4 bases; bases with no gene match: 4. This CDR3 comprises 14 residues. Germline-derived CDR1 and CDR2 are DFQATT and SNEGSKA (reference sequence). The CDR3 reads CSATGTSGCNEQFF. The CDR3 bases are TGCAGTGCTACAGGGACTAGCGGGTGCAATGAGCAGTTCTTC.

Here the CDR3 reads CASSHADEQYF. DNA for the CDR3: TGCGCCAGCAGCCACGCCGACGAGCAGTACTTC. The rearrangement uses TRBV5-1 and TRBJ2-7, with D unclear. Trimming pared 4 bases from V and 5 bases from J, leaving 7 bases between. Germline loops: CDR1 SGHRS, CDR2 YFSETQ. This CDR3 has 11 residues. The whole variable domain, filled in from reference TRBV5-1 and TRBJ2-7, reads KAGVTQTPRYLIKTRGQQVTLSCSPISGHRSVSWYQQTPGQGLQFLFEYFSETQRNKGNFPGRFSGRQFSNSRSEMNVSTLELGDSALYLCASSHADEQYFGPGTRLTVT.